The source of this T cell receptor (beta chain) is a study of T cells in Graves' hyperthyroidism and ophthalmopathy. Broader study findings: Classification by a 13 V-J model distinguished ophthalmopathy from stable hyperthyroidism.

Amplification yielded TCR beta CDR3 regions, with RNA transcripts as the source. First-round RT-PCR targeting the TCR CDR3 was performed with the HTBI primer set. Using its own MiXCR run on the multiplex PCR reads, TCRdb lists one record per CDR3 protein. Of hundreds of thousands of distinct CDR3 sequences in the sample, less than 25% were seen once. There are a few counts of this clonotype. Its antigen is still unknown. The CDR3 loop spans 12 amino acids. Trimming stripped 1 base from V and 5 bases from J, with 5 bases between. The germline V gene encodes CDR1 SNHLY and CDR2 FYNNEI. The V call is TRBV2, the J call TRBJ1-1; D is unclear. Material for sequencing was blood. The TCR comes from a man aged 30-40 years with Graves' ophthalmopathy. The CDR3: CASSEGLTEAFF. Written as DNA, the CDR3 is TGTGCCAGCAGTGAAGGGCTGACTGAAGCTTTCTTT.